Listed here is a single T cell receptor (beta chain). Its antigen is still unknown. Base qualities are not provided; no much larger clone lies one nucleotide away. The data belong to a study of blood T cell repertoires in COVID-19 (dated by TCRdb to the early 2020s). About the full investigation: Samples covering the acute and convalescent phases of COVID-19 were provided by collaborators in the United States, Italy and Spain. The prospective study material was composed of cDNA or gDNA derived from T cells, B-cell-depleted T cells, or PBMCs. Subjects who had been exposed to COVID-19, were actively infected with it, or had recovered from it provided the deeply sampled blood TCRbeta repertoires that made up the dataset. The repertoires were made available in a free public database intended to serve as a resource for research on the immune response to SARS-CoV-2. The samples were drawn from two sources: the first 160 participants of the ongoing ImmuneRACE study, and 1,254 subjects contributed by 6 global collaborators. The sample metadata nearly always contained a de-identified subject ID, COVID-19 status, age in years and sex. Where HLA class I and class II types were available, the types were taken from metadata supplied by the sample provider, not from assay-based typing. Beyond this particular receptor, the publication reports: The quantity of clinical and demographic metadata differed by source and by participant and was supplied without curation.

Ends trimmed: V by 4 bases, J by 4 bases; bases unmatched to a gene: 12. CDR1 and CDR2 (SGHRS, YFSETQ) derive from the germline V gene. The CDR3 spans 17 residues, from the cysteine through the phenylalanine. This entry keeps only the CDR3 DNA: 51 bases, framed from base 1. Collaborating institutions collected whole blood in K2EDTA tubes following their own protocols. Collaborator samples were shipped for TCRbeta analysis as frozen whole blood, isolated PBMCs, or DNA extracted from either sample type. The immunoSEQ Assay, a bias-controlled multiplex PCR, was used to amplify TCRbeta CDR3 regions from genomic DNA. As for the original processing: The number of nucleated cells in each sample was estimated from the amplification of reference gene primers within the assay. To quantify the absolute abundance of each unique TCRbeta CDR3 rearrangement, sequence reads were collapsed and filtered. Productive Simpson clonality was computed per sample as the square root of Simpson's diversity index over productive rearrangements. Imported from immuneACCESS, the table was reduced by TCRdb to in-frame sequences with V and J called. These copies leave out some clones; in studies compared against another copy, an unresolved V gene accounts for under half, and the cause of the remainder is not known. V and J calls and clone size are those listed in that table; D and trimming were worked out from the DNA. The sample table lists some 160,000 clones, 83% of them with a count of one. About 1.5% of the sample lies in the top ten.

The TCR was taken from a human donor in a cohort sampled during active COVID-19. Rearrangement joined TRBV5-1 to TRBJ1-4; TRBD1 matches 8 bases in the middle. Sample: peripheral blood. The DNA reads TGCGCCAGCAGCCGCCCGACAGGGGAAATGAGTAATGAAAAACTGTTTTTT. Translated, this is CASSRPTGEMSNEKLFF.